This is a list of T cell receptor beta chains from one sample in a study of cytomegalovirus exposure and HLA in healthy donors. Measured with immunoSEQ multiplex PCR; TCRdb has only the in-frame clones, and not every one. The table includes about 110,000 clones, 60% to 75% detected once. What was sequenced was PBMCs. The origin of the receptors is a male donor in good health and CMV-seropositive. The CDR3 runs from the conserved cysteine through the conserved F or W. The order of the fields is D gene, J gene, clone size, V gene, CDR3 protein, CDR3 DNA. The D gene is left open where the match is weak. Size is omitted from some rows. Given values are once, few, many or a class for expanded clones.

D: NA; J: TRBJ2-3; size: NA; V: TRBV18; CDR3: CASSPRGGASETDTQYF; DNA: TGTGCCAGCTCACCTCGGGGTGGCGCGTCCGAAACAGATACGCAGTATTTT
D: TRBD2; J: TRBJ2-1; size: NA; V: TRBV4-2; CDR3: CASSVAGVEQFF; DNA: TGTGCCAGCAGCGTAGCGGGGGTTGAGCAGTTCTTC
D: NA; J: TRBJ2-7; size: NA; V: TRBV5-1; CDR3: CASSRSGQNSYEQYF; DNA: TGCGCCAGCAGCCGGAGCGGGCAAAACTCCTACGAGCAGTACTTC
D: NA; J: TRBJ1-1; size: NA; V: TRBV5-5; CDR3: CASSPVLDTEAFF; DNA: TGTGCCAGCAGCCCTGTCCTTGACACTGAAGCTTTCTTT
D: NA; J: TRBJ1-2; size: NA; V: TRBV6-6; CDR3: CASSYSGRGDYGYTF; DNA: TGTGCCAGCAGTTACTCTGGCAGGGGAGACTATGGCTACACCTTC
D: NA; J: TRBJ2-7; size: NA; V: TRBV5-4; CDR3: CASSFGPGAEQYF; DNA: TGTGCCAGCAGCTTCGGCCCTGGAGCCGAGCAGTACTTC
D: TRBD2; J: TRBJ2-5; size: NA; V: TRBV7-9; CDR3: CASSPGLAGGETQYF; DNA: TGTGCCAGCAGCCCCGGACTAGCGGGGGGAGAGACCCAGTACTTC
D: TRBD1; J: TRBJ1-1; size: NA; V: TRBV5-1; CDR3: CASSFPTGGYMNTEAFF; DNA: TGCGCCAGCAGCTTTCCGACAGGGGGGTACATGAACACTGAAGCTTTCTTT
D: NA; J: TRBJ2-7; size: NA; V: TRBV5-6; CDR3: CASSFGWNSYEQYF; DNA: TGTGCCAGCAGCTTTGGCTGGAACAGTTACGAGCAGTACTTC
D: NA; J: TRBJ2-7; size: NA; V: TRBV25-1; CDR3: CASSEPPNSEQYF; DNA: TGTGCCAGCAGTGAGCCCCCTAATAGCGAGCAGTACTTC
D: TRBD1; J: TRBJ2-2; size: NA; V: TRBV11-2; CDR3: CASSTNGQGAFHGGELFF; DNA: TGTGCCAGCAGCACCAACGGACAGGGGGCTTTTCATGGCGGGGAGCTGTTTTTT
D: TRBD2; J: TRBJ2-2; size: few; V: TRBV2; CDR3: CASNANGGAVGELFF; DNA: TGTGCCAGCAATGCGAACGGGGGGGCTGTCGGGGAGCTGTTTTTT
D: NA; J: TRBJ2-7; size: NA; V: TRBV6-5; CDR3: CASSYSIGVPSYEQYF; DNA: TGTGCCAGCAGTTACTCGATAGGGGTCCCCTCCTACGAGCAGTACTTC
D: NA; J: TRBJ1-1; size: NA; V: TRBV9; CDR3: CASSSGTRTGAFF; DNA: TGTGCCAGCAGCTCAGGGACTCGCACCGGAGCTTTCTTT
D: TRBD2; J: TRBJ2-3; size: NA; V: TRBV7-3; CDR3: CASSLTSGGGGGTDTQYF; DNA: TGTGCCAGCAGCTTGACTAGCGGGGGGGGAGGGGGCACAGATACGCAGTATTTT
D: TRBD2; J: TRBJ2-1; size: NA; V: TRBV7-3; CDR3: CASSQTSGRSNEQFF; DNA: TGTGCCAGCAGTCAAACTAGCGGGAGGTCCAATGAGCAGTTCTTC
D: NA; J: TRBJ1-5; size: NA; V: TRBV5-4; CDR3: CASSLAGNQPQHF; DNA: TGTGCCAGCAGCTTGGCAGGGAATCAGCCCCAGCATTTT
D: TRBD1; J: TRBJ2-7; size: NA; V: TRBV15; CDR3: CATSSSTGGYEQYF; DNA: TGTGCCACCAGCAGCTCCACAGGGGGGTACGAGCAGTACTTC
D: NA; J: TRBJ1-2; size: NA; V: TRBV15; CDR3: CATSRESGGYGYTF; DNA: TGTGCCACCAGCAGAGAATCGGGGGGCTATGGCTACACCTTC
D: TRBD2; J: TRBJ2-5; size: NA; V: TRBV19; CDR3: CASRLTSGDQETQYF; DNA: TGTGCCAGTAGATTGACTAGCGGGGACCAAGAGACCCAGTACTTC
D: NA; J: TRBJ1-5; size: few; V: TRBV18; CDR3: CASSRDIFGNQPQHF; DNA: TGTGCCAGCTCCCGGGACATCTTTGGCAATCAGCCCCAGCATTTT
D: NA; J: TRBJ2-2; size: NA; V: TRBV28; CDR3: CASSFVGANTGELFF; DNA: TGTGCCAGCAGTTTCGTAGGGGCGAACACCGGGGAGCTGTTTTTT
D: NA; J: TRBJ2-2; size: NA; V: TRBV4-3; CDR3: CASSHRRTGITGELFF; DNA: TGCGCCAGCAGCCACCGGAGGACGGGAATCACCGGGGAGCTGTTTTTT
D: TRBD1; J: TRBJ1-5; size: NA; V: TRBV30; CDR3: CAWSRGLVGNQPQHF; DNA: TGTGCCTGGAGCAGGGGGCTAGTCGGCAATCAGCCCCAGCATTTT
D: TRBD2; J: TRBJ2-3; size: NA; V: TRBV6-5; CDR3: CASSYGRVGTDTQYF; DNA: TGTGCCAGCAGTTACGGGAGGGTTGGCACAGATACGCAGTATTTT
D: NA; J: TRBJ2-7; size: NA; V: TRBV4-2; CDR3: CASSQAGFTEQYF; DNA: TGTGCCAGCAGCCAAGCCGGTTTCACCGAGCAGTACTTC
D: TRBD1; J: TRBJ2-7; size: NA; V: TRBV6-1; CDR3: CASSEGGRGPYEQYF; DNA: TGTGCCAGCAGTGAGGGGGGCAGGGGGCCCTACGAGCAGTACTTC
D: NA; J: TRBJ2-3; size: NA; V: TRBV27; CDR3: CASSGRSGTDTQYF; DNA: TGTGCCAGCAGTGGCCGGTCGGGAACAGATACGCAGTATTTT
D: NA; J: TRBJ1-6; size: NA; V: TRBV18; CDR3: CASSGGGSNNSPLHF; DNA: TGTGCCAGCTCAGGGGGCGGGTCGAATAATTCACCCCTCCACTTT
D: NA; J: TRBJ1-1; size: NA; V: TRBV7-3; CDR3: CASSPGHVNTEAFF; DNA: TGTGCCAGCAGCCCGGGACATGTGAACACTGAAGCTTTCTTT
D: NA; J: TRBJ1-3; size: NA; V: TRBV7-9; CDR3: CASSFRDTIYF; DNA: TGTGCCAGCAGCTTTCGGGACACCATATATTTT
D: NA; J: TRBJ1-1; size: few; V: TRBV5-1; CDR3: CASSLGSGRPEAFF; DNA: TGCGCCAGCAGCTTGGGTTCAGGGCGGCCTGAAGCTTTCTTT
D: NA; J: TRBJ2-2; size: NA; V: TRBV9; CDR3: CASSVWGEGTGELFF; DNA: TGTGCCAGCAGCGTATGGGGGGAAGGCACCGGGGAGCTGTTTTTT
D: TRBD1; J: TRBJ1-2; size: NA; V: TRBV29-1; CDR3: CSVVDRGNYGYTF; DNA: TGCAGCGTGGTCGACAGGGGGAACTATGGCTACACCTTC
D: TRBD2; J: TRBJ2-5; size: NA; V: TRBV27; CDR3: CASSPLTSGRPQETQYF; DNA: TGTGCCAGCAGTCCCCTAACTAGCGGGAGGCCCCAAGAGACCCAGTACTTC
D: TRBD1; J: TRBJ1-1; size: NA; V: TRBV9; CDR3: CASSRQGRGDTEAFF; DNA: TGTGCCAGCAGCAGACAGGGTAGGGGGGACACTGAAGCTTTCTTT
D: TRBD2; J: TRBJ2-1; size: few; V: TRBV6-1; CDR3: CASSRGLVYNEQFF; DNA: TGTGCCAGCAGTCGGGGACTAGTCTACAATGAGCAGTTCTTC
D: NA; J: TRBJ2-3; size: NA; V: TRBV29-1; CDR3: CSVDRGDTQYF; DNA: TGCAGCGTGGATAGGGGAGATACGCAGTATTTT
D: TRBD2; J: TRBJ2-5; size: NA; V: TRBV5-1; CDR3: CASSLAGGWEETQYF; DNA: TGCGCCAGCAGCTTAGCGGGAGGGTGGGAAGAGACCCAGTACTTC
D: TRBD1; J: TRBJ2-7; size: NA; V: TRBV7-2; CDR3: CASSSRTGDSYEQYF; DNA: TGTGCCAGCAGCTCCCGGACAGGGGATAGCTACGAGCAGTACTTC
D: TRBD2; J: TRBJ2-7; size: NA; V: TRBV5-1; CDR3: CASSPYSGDTYEQYF; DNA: TGCGCCAGCAGCCCGTATAGCGGGGATACCTACGAGCAGTACTTC
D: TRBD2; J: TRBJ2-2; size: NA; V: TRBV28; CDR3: CASSLYGGDSTGELFF; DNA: TGTGCCAGCAGTTTATACGGGGGGGATTCCACCGGGGAGCTGTTTTTT
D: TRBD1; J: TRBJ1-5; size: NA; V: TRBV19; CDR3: CASKTGGSHYSNQPQHF; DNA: TGTGCCAGTAAAACAGGGGGCTCCCACTATAGCAATCAGCCCCAGCATTTT
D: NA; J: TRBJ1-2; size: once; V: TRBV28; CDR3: CASSLGGGPYNYGYTF; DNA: TGTGCCAGCAGTTTAGGGGGGGGACCCTATAACTATGGCTACACCTTC
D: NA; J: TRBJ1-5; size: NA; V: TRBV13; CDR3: CASSLRGDNQPQHF; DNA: TGTGCCAGCAGCCTCAGGGGAGACAATCAGCCCCAGCATTTT
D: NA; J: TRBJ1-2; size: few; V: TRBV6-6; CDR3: CASSYSGVYGYTF; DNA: TGTGCCAGCAGTTACTCAGGGGTCTATGGCTACACCTTC
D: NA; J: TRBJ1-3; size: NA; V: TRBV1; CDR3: CTSSQGSVGQDHSGGGGNTIYF; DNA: TGCACCAGCAGCCAAGGTTCGGTTGGGCAGGATCACTCTGGGGGAGGAGGAAACACCATATATTTT
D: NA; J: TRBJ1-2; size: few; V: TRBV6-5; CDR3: CASSFQGGGYTF; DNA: TGTGCCAGCAGCTTTCAGGGAGGTGGCTACACCTTC
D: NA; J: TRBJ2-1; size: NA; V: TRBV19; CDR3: CASSIDRTTEQFF; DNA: TGTGCCAGTAGTATAGACCGGACTACTGAGCAGTTCTTC
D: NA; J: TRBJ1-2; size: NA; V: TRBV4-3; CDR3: CASSQELGTHVIPTNYGYTF; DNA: TGCGCCAGCAGCCAAGAGTTGGGGACTCACGTCATCCCAACTAACTATGGCTACACCTTC
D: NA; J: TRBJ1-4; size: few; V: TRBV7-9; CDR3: CASRPPGSTNEKLFF; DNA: TGTGCCAGCAGACCCCCGGGGTCCACTAATGAAAAACTGTTTTTT
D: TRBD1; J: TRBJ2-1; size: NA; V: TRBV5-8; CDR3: CASSGDPSGTGQNNEQFF; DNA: TGTGCCAGCAGCGGCGACCCATCCGGGACAGGGCAAAACAATGAGCAGTTCTTC